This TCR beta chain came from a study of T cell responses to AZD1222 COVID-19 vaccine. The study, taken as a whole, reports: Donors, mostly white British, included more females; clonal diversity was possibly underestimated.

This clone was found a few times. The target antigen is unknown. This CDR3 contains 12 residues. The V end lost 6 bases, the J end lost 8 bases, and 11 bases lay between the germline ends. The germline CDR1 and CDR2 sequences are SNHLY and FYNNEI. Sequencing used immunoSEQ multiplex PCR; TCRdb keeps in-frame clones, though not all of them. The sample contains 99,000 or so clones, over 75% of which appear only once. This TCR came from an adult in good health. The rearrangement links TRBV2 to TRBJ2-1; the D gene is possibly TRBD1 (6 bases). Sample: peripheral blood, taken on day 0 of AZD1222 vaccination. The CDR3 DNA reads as TGTGCCAGCAGCTACAGGGACCATGAGCAGTTCTTC. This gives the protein CASSYRDHEQFF.